Presented here are 21 T cell receptor beta chains from one specimen sequenced in a study of shared clonotypes between healthy human individuals. Assay: immunoSEQ multiplex PCR; the TCRdb copy retains only in-frame clones and omits some. The sample holds about 2,100,000 clones; more than 85% are singletons and the top ten take under 2%. Naive CD8 cells comprised CD45RO-negative, CCR7-positively selected cells, excluding terminally differentiated effector memory CD45RA+ cells. Material for sequencing was naive CD8+ T cells from PBMCs. Receptors were obtained from a young man in good health. Some clones in this sample may be carry-over from other donors' samples.

This chain links TRBV9 with TRBJ2-3; no clear D gene. Germline loops: CDR1 SGDLS, CDR2 YYNGEE. The V end lost 3 bases, the J end lost 4 bases, and 9 bases lay between the germline ends. CDR3 length: 13 amino acids. The CDR3 DNA follows: TGTGCCAGCAGCGCCGGATGGGCAGATACGCAGTATTTT. This translates into CASSAGWADTQYF. Together with reference TRBV9 and TRBJ2-3, the CDR3 gives the full variable domain: DSGVTQTPKHLITATGQRVTLRCSPRSGDLSVYWYQQSLDQGLQFLIQYYNGEERAKGNILERFSAQQFPDLHSELNLSSLELGDSALYFCASSAGWADTQYFGPGTRLTVL.

J is TRBJ2-7 and V is TRBV6-5, with 11 bases identical to TRBD2. The V gene's germline CDR1 is MNHEY and CDR2 SVGAGI. This CDR3 has 14 amino acids. The V gene end was trimmed by 5 bases and the J gene end by 2 bases; junction bases not matched to a gene: 2. CDR3 coding DNA: TGTGCCAGCAGTACTAGCGGGGGAACCTACGAGCAGTACTTC. Translation: CASSTSGGTYEQYF.

The genes are TRBV19 and TRBJ1-5; D possibly corresponds to TRBD1 (6 bases). V lost 6 bases, J lost 4 bases, and 13 bases lay in between. This CDR3 region has 14 residues. Germline V CDR1 and CDR2: LNHDA, SQIVND (reference sequence). CDR3 DNA sequence: TGTGCCAGTAGCCGGGACAATAAGAATCAGCCCCAGCATTTT. It translates to CASSRDNKNQPQHF.

The chain is built from TRBV10-3 and TRBJ2-1; tentative D call: TRBD2 (6 bases). The germline V gene encodes CDR1 ENHRY and CDR2 SYGVKD. V gave up 6 bases and J gave up 9 bases, with 27 bases separating them. CDR3 length equals 17 residues. The CDR3 nucleotides are TGTGCCATCAGGGAATTACCTGACCGGGGCTACGGGGGTGAGCAGTTCTTC. As protein: CAIRELPDRGYGGEQFF.

The CDR3 DNA follows: TGTGCCAGCAGCTTGGGAGTGGCCGAGCAGTTCTTC. Encoded protein: CASSLGVAEQFF. The rearrangement joins TRBV5-6 to TRBJ2-1; D uncertain. The V and J ends lost 0 bases and 10 bases respectively, with 8 bases between them. CDR1 and CDR2 from the germline V gene are SGHDT and YYEEEE. The CDR3 consists of 12 residues.

The CDR3 reads CASSQFERSSYNEQFF. CDR3 nucleotide sequence: TGCGCCAGCAGCCAATTTGAGCGGAGCTCCTACAATGAGCAGTTCTTC. This chain uses TRBV4-1 with TRBJ2-1, with a weak D call TRBD2 (5 bases). V was trimmed by 2 bases and J by 0 bases, leaving 11 bases between them. CDR1 is MGHRA, CDR2 YSYEKL, per germline. The CDR3 is 16 residues long.

CDR3 sequence (DNA): TGTGCCAGTCGACAATTTCGGATCGTTGGGTCCAAAAACATTCAGTACTTC. As protein: CASRQFRIVGSKNIQYF. The V call is TRBV28, the J call TRBJ2-4; D remains ambiguous. The V end was cut by 9 bases, the J end by 2 bases, with 23 bases between. The CDR3 consists of 17 residues. The germline V gene has CDR1 MDHEN and CDR2 SYDVKM. Using reference TRBV28 and TRBJ2-4 for the parts outside the CDR3, the full variable domain is DVKVTQSSRYLVKRTGEKVFLECVQDMDHENMFWYRQDPGLGLRLIYFSYDVKMKEKGDIPEGYSVSREKKERFSLILESASTNQTSMYLCASRQFRIVGSKNIQYFGAGTRLSVL.

This rearrangement joins TRBV5-1 to TRBJ2-7; 10 nucleotides align to TRBD1. After removal of 0 bases from V and 2 bases from J, the junction contained 2 bases not matched to a gene. Germline V gene lookup returns CDR1 SGHRS and CDR2 YFSETQ. CDR3 length equals 15 residues. This CDR3 is CASSLDGQGAYEQYF. For the CDR3, the DNA is TGCGCCAGCAGCTTGGACGGACAGGGGGCCTACGAGCAGTACTTC.

The V and J genes are TRBV14 and TRBJ1-2; possible D gene TRBD1, 5 bases. Germline values: CDR1 SGHDN, CDR2 FVKESK. V was clipped by 1 base and J by 4 bases, with 13 bases between them. This CDR3 is built from 15 residues. The CDR3 sequence is CASSQGLGGGYGYTF. For the CDR3, the DNA is TGTGCCAGCAGCCAAGGACTGGGCGGGGGCTATGGCTACACCTTC.

This chain links TRBV10-2 with TRBJ2-7; D may be TRBD2 (6 bases). CDR3 size: 13 residues. The V end lost 10 bases, the J end lost 3 bases, and 16 bases lay between the germline ends. Germline CDR1 reads WSHSY; CDR2 reads SAAADI. In DNA, the CDR3 is TGCGCCACGGCCTTTGGGAGGAACTACGAGCAGTACTTC. Its protein is CATAFGRNYEQYF.

V and J are TRBV27 and TRBJ2-3, with no clear D. The germline CDR1 and CDR2 sequences are MNHEY and SMNVEV (reference sequence). V dropped 2 bases and J dropped 5 bases, with 8 bases sitting between them. The CDR3 loop spans 13 amino acids. Written as DNA, the CDR3 is TGTGCCAGCAGTTTACCCCTAGGAGATACGCAGTATTTT. This translates into CASSLPLGDTQYF.

The chain is built from TRBV5-6 and TRBJ2-7; D ambiguous. Germline assignment: CDR1 SGHDT and CDR2 YYEEEE. V lost 2 bases and J lost 5, with 11 bases in between. The CDR3 loop spans 13 amino acids. CDR3 protein: CASSLKVQHEQYF. CDR3 DNA sequence: TGTGCCAGCAGCTTAAAGGTCCAACACGAGCAGTACTTC.

In this sample, this clone turned up once. The V gene is TRBV11-2, the J gene TRBJ2-1, with 7 positions matching TRBD2. CDR3 length: 11 amino acids. CDR1 SGHAT and CDR2 FQNNGV come from the germline V gene. Trimming cost V 5 bases and J 10 bases; bases outside gene matches: 2. The CDR3 loop reads CASSRGVEQFF. The CDR3, as DNA: TGTGCCAGCAGCCGGGGGGTCGAGCAGTTCTTC.

V usage is TRBV7-8 and J usage is TRBJ2-7; 12 nucleotides match TRBD2. With V trimmed by 2 bases and J by 7 bases, 15 bases remained unmatched. The CDR3 runs 18 residues. Germline CDR1 reads SGHVS; CDR2 reads FQNEAQ. The CDR3 DNA is TGTGCCAGCAGCTTACGCCTAGCGGGAGGGGGAATTCCTGGGGAGCAGTACTTC. Amino acid sequence: CASSLRLAGGGIPGEQYF.

This chain uses TRBV11-2 with TRBJ2-7; 8 nucleotides agree with TRBD2. J was trimmed by 6 bases and V by 9 bases; bases with no gene match: 7. The CDR3 sequence is 12 residues long. Germline V gene sequence: CDR1 SGHAT, CDR2 FQNNGV. The CDR3 coding sequence is TGTGCCAGTAAGACTAGCGCCATCGAGCAGTACTTC. It specifies CASKTSAIEQYF.

The gene calls are TRBV19 and TRBJ2-1, with TRBD2 identical over 9 bases. CDR1 is LNHDA and CDR2 is SQIVND in the germline V gene (reference sequence). Germline trimming cut 5 bases from V and 0 bases from J; bases unmatched to any gene: 2. The CDR3 covers 15 residues. The CDR3 bases are TGTGCCAGTAGTCTTAGCGGGGGCTCCTACAATGAGCAGTTCTTC. Protein product: CASSLSGGSYNEQFF. The complete variable domain, with remaining parts taken from reference TRBV19 and TRBJ2-1, reads DGGITQSPKYLFRKEGQNVTLSCEQNLNHDAMYWYRQDPGQGLRLIYYSQIVNDFQKGDIAEGYSVSREKKESFPLTVTSAQKNPTAFYLCASSLSGGSYNEQFFGPGTRLTVL.

The sample holds one count of this clone. The chain combines TRBV5-1 with TRBJ2-2; tentative D call: TRBD2 (5 bases). The V gene's germline CDR1 is SGHRS and CDR2 YFSETQ. Between the trimmed V and J ends, which lost 3 bases and 4 bases, there was a span of 13 bases. The CDR3 has 15 amino acids. CDR3 sequence reads: CASSWELSGTGELFF. In nucleotides, the CDR3 is TGCGCCAGCAGCTGGGAATTAAGCGGCACCGGGGAGCTGTTTTTT.

This clone has just one count. The chain uses TRBV19 and TRBJ2-3; no clear D gene. V gave up 1 base and J gave up 0 bases, with 8 bases separating them. The CDR3 is 15 residues long. Germline CDR1 is LNHDA and CDR2 is SQIVND (reference sequence). Written as DNA, the CDR3 is TGTGCCAGTAGTATAGGTCAGTTTAGCACAGATACGCAGTATTTT. Protein product: CASSIGQFSTDTQYF.

V gene TRBV27 combines with J gene TRBJ1-2; no firm D call. Germline CDR1 MNHEY, CDR2 SMNVEV (reference sequence). V shed 3 bases and J shed 4 bases, with 18 bases lying between them. This CDR3 contains 16 residues. The CDR3 DNA reads TGTGCCAGCAGTTTTATGGAGGCAGCGAAACCCTATGGCTACACCTTC. This codes for CASSFMEAAKPYGYTF.

The V gene is TRBV28, the J gene TRBJ2-5; perhaps D is TRBD1 or TRBD2 (5 bases each). The V gene lost 2 bases and the J gene lost 7 bases, with 23 bases spanning the gap. The CDR3 covers 17 residues. Looked up from germline, CDR1 is MDHEN and CDR2 is SYDVKM. CDR3 sequence reads: CASSLLGDQATQRTQYF. The CDR3 bases are TGTGCCAGCAGTTTACTTGGGGACCAGGCGACCCAAAGGACCCAGTACTTC.

The rearrangement joins TRBV5-1 to TRBJ2-5; D perhaps matches TRBD1 (5 bases). V was cut by 0 bases and J by 4 bases, with 13 bases left in between. Germline CDR1 reads SGHRS; CDR2 reads YFSETQ. The CDR3 has 15 residues. The CDR3 loop is CASSLGAGFGETQYF. The CDR3 DNA is TGCGCCAGCAGCTTGGGGGCAGGGTTTGGAGAGACCCAGTACTTC.